These 11 T cell receptor beta chains were all obtained from the same sample, sequenced in a study of control samples from healthy donors and cancer patients. Only in-frame clones appear in the TCRdb table, and some are missing; sequencing was by immunoSEQ multiplex PCR. This sample has 120,000 to 150,000 clones, with 85% to 95% found just once. Material: blood. These TCRs come from a man in his forties or fifties in good health.

This clone was detected only a few times. CDR3 bases: TGCGCCAGCAGTCGCCAGGCTCCAACTAATGAAAAACTGTTTTTT. Amino acid sequence: CASSRQAPTNEKLFF. The chain employs TRBV4-1 and TRBJ1-4; no definite D call. V shed 6 bases and J shed 0 bases, with 11 bases lying between them. The CDR3 spans 15 residues. Germline V CDR1 and CDR2: MGHRA, YSYEKL.

This rearrangement joins TRBV4-2 to TRBJ1-1, with a tentative D call TRBD1 (5 bases). Germline CDR1 reads LGHNA; CDR2 reads YNFKEQ. This CDR3 is built from 16 residues. With 0 bases removed from V and 4 bases from J, the gap between germline ends came to 15 bases. The CDR3 spells CASSQDWRGAGTEAFF. In DNA form, the CDR3 reads TGTGCCAGCAGCCAAGATTGGCGGGGCGCCGGCACTGAAGCTTTCTTT.

V is TRBV5-1 and J is TRBJ2-5; no clear D gene. V was shortened by 5 bases and J by 1 base, with 15 bases between the two germline ends. This CDR3 has 15 residues. The germline CDR1 and CDR2 sequences are SGHRS and YFSETQ. CDR3 amino acids: CASSEPGSTQETQYF. CDR3 nucleotides: TGCGCCAGCAGTGAGCCGGGTTCCACCCAAGAGACCCAGTACTTC.

V gene TRBV13 combines with J gene TRBJ1-2, with D unclear. This CDR3 is 16 amino acids long. The germline gives CDR1 PRHDT, CDR2 FYEKMQ (reference sequence). With 1 base removed from V and 0 bases from J, the gap between germline ends came to 12 bases. The CDR3 DNA reads as TGTGCCAGCAGCTTAGCCGAACTGGAGTCTAACTATGGCTACACCTTC. Its protein product is CASSLAELESNYGYTF.

This clone has only one observation. The chain uses TRBV24-1 and TRBJ2-2, with 9 nucleotides matching TRBD1. This CDR3 has 19 amino acids. V lost 2 bases and J lost 0; bases outside the gene matches: 9. Looked up from germline, CDR1 is KGHDR and CDR2 is SFDVKD. The CDR3 reads CATSDSARRDRANTGELFF. CDR3 sequence (DNA): TGTGCCACCAGTGATTCCGCCCGCCGGGACAGGGCGAACACCGGGGAGCTGTTTTTT.

This chain joins TRBV5-1 and TRBJ1-2, with TRBD1 matching 8 bases. Germline CDR1 reads SGHRS; CDR2 reads YFSETQ. The CDR3 spans 14 residues. With 0 bases clipped from V and 6 bases from J, the junction kept 4 bases outside the gene matches. Here the CDR3 DNA reads TGCGCCAGCAGCTTGGACAGGGGGGAGAATGGCTACACCTTC. Protein: CASSLDRGENGYTF.

V is TRBV7-9 and J is TRBJ2-1; 10 bases align to TRBD2. CDR3 length: 16 residues. J gave up 4 bases and V 5 bases, and 8 bases lay outside the gene matches. The V gene's germline CDR1 is SEHNR and CDR2 FQNEAQ (reference sequence). As DNA, the CDR3 is TGTGCCAGCAGCCATCCCACTAGCGGGGTTTACAATGAGCAGTTCTTC. Translated: CASSHPTSGVYNEQFF. Complete variable domain (other parts from reference TRBV7-9 and TRBJ2-1): DTGVSQNPRHKITKRGQNVTFRCDPISEHNRLYWYRQTLGQGPEFLTYFQNEAQLEKSRLLSDRFSAERPKGSFSTLEIQRTEQGDSAMYLCASSHPTSGVYNEQFFGPGTRLTVL.

The chain joins TRBV27 to TRBJ1-2; D may be TRBD1 (5 bases). Germline loops: CDR1 MNHEY, CDR2 SMNVEV (reference sequence). Trimming shortened V by 0 bases and J by 5 bases, and 10 bases separated the two germline ends. The CDR3 covers 14 residues. The DNA for the CDR3 is TGTGCCAGCAGTTTATCGGGACGGAGATATGGCTACACCTTC. Translating it yields CASSLSGRRYGYTF.

The chain joins TRBV18 to TRBJ1-1; D is possibly TRBD1 (5 bases). V lost 3 bases and J lost 11, with 19 bases in between. The germline CDR1 and CDR2 sequences are KGHSH and LQKENI. This CDR3 spans 14 amino acids. CDR3 in amino acids: CASSPDLSGSVAFF. The DNA for the CDR3 is TGTGCCAGCTCACCTGACCTGTCAGGGTCGGTGGCTTTCTTT.

In its sample, this clone was seen once. The genes are TRBV3-1 (or the pseudogene TRBV3-2) and TRBJ1-2, with D possibly being TRBD1 (5 bases). From germline, CDR1 is LGHDT and CDR2 YNNKEL (reference sequence). This CDR3 is built from 14 residues. Trimming stripped 1 base from V and 4 bases from J, with 10 bases between. In DNA, the CDR3 is TGTGCCAGCAGCCAAGGCGGGGGAAGCTATGGCTACACCTTC. Protein sequence: CASSQGGGSYGYTF.

This clone was detected once. The genes are TRBV6-5 and TRBJ2-3, with D unresolved. The germline gives CDR1 MNHEY, CDR2 SVGAGI. The V end was cut by 6 bases, the J end by 3 bases, with 16 bases between. The length of the CDR3 is 15 residues. CDR3 in DNA: TGTGCCAGCAGCCCCATAATCCCTTCTACAGATACGCAGTATTTT. Its translation is CASSPIIPSTDTQYF.